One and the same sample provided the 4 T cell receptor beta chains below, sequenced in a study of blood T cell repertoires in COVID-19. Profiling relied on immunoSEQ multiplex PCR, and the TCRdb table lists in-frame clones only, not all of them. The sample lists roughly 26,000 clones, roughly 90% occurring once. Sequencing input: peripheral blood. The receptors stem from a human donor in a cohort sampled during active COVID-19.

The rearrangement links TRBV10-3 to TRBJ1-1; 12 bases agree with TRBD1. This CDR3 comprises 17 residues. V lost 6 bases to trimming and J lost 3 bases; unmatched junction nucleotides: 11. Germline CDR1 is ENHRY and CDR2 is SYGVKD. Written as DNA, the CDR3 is TGTGCCATCAGCGGGACAGGGGGCCTACGTAGGGACACTGAAGCTTTCTTT. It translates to CAISGTGGLRRDTEAFF.

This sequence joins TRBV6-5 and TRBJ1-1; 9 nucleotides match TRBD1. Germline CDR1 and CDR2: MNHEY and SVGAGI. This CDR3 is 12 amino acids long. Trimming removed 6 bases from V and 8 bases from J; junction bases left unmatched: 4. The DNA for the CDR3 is TGTGCCAGCAGCAAAGACAGGGGGGAAGCTTTCTTT. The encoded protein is CASSKDRGEAFF.

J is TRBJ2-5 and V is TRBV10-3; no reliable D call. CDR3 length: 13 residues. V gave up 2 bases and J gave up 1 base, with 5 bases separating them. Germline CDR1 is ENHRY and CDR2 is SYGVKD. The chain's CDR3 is CAISEGSQETQYF. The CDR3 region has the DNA TGTGCCATCAGTGAGGGCAGCCAAGAGACCCAGTACTTC.

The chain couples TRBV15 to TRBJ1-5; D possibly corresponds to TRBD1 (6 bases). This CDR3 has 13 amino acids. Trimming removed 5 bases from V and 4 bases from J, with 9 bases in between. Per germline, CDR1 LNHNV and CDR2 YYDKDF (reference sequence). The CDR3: CATSWDINQPQHF. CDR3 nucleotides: TGTGCCACCAGCTGGGACATTAATCAGCCCCAGCATTTT.